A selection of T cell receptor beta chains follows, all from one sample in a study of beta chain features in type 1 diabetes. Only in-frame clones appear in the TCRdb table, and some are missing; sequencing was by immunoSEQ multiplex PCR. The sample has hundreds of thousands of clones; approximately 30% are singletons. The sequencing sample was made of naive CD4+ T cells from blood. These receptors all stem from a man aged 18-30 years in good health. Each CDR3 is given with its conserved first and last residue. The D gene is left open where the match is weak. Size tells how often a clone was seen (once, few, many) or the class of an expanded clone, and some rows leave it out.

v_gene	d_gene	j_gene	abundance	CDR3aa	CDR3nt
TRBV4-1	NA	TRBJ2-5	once	CASSRDWTDQETQYF	TGCGCCAGCAGCCGGGATTGGACAGACCAAGAGACCCAGTACTTC
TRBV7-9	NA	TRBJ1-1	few	CASSPKLGLGTEAFF	TGTGCCAGCAGCCCAAAACTAGGGTTGGGGACTGAAGCTTTCTTT
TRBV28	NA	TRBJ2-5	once	CASSLRQGLFEDQYF	TGTGCCAGCAGTTTACGCCAGGGCCTCTTTGAGGACCAGTACTTC
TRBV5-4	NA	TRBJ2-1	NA	CASSPRGKRYNEQFF	TGTGCCAGCAGCCCCCGGGGGAAACGTTACAATGAGCAGTTCTTC
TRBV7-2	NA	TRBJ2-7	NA	CASSLEYYEQYF	TGTGCCAGCAGCTTAGAGTACTACGAGCAGTACTTC
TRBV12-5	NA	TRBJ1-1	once	CASGLVLGLNTEAFF	TGTGCTAGTGGTTTGGTACTGGGGTTGAACACTGAAGCTTTCTTT
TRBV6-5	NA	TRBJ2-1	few	CASSPERLYNEQFF	TGTGCCAGCAGCCCGGAAAGGCTCTACAATGAGCAGTTCTTC
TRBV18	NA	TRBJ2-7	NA	CASSPGPLTYEQYF	TGTGCCAGCTCACCCGGCCCGCTTACCTACGAGCAGTACTTC
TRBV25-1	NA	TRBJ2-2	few	CASSAAGHTGELFF	TGTGCCAGCAGTGCGGCCGGTCACACCGGGGAGCTGTTTTTT
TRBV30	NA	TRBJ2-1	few	CAWNRVGNEQFF	TGTGCCTGGAACAGGGTAGGCAATGAGCAGTTCTTC
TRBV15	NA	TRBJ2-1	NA	CATSRRASPVDEQFF	TGTGCCACCAGCAGGAGGGCTAGCCCGGTGGATGAGCAGTTCTTC
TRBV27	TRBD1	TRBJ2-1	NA	CASSLPPGGSYNEQFF	TGTGCCAGCAGTTTGCCCCCAGGGGGCTCCTACAATGAGCAGTTCTTC
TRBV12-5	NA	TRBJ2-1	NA	CASGPGTDNEQFF	TGTGCTAGTGGCCCTGGGACTGACAATGAGCAGTTCTTC
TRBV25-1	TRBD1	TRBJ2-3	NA	CASRWTGTDTQYF	TGTGCCAGCAGATGGACAGGGACAGATACGCAGTATTTT
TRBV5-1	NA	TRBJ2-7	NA	CASSSPSYEQYF	TGCGCCAGCAGCTCCCCCTCATACGAGCAGTACTTC
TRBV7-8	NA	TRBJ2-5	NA	CASSQAVVQETQYF	TGTGCCAGCAGCCAGGCGGTAGTCCAAGAGACCCAGTACTTC
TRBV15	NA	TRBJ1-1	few	CATSRRARNTEAFF	TGTGCCACCAGCAGGAGGGCGCGGAATACTGAAGCTTTCTTT
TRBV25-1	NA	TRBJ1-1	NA	CASSAGQNTEAFF	TGTGCCAGCAGCGCGGGACAGAACACTGAAGCTTTCTTT
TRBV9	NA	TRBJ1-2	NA	CASSVLPVSYGYTF	TGTGCCAGCAGCGTTTTACCGGTTTCGTATGGCTACACCTTC
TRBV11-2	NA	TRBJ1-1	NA	CASSLDRGEAFF	TGTGCCAGCAGCTTAGACAGGGGAGAAGCTTTCTTT